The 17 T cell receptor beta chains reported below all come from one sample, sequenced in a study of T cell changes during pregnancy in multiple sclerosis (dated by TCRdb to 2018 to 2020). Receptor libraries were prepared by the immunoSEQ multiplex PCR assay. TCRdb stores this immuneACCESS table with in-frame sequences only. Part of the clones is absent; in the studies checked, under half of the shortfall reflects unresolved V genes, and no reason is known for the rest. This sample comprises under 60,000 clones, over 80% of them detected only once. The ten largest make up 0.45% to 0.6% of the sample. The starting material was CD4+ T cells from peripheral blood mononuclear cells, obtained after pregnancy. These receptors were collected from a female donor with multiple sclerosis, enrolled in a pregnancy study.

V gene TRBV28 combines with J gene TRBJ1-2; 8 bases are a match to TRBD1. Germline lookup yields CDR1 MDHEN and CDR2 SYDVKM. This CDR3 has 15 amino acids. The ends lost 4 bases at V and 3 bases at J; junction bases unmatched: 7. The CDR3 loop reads CASSSPPTGDYGYTF. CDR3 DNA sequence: TGTGCCAGCAGTTCACCCCCGACAGGGGACTATGGCTACACCTTC.

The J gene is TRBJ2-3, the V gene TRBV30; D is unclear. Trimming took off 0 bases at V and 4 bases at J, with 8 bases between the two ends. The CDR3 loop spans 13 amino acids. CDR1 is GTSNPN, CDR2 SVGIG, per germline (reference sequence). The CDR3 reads CAWSVLASDTQYF. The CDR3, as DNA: TGTGCCTGGAGTGTACTTGCGTCAGATACGCAGTATTTT.

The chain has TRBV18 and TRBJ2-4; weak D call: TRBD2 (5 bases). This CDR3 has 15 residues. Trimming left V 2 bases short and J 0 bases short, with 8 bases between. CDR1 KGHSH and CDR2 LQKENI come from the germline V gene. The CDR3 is CASSPTSGAKNIQYF. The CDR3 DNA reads TGTGCCAGCTCACCAACCAGCGGAGCCAAAAACATTCAGTACTTC.

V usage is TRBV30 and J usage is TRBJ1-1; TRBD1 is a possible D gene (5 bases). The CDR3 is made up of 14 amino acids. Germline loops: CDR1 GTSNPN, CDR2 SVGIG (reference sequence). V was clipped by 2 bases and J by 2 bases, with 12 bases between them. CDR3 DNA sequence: TGTGCCTGGAGTCCGGGACTCGGAAACACTGAAGCTTTCTTT. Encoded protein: CAWSPGLGNTEAFF.

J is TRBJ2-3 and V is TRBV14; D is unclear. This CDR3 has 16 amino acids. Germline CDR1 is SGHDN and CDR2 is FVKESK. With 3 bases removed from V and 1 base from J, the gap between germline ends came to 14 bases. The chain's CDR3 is CASSQTRRSRTDTQYF. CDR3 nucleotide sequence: TGTGCCAGCAGCCAGACGCGGAGATCTCGCACAGATACGCAGTATTTT. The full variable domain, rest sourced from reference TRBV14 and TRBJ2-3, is EAGVTQFPSHSVIEKGQTVTLRCDPISGHDNLYWYRRVMGKEIKFLLHFVKESKQDESGMPNNRFLAERTGGTYSTLKVQPAELEDSGVYFCASSQTRRSRTDTQYFGPGTRLTVL.

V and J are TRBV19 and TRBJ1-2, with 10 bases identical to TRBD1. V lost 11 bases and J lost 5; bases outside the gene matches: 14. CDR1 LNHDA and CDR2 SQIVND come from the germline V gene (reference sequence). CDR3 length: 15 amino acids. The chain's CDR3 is CAASSIGGQGYGYTF. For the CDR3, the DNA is TGTGCCGCCAGTAGTATTGGGGGACAGGGGTATGGCTACACCTTC.

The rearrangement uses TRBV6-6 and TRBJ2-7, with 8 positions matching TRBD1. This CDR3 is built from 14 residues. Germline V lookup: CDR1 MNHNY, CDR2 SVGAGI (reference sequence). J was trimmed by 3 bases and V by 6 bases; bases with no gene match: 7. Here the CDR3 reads CASRPQGAIYEQYF. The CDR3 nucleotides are TGTGCCAGCAGACCGCAGGGGGCAATCTACGAGCAGTACTTC.

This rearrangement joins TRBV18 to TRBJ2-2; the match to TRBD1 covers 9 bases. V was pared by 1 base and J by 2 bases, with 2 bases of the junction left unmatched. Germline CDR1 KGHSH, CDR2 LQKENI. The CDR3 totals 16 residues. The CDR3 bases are TGTGCCAGCTCACCACGGACAGGGGTAAACACCGGGGAGCTGTTTTTT. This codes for CASSPRTGVNTGELFF.

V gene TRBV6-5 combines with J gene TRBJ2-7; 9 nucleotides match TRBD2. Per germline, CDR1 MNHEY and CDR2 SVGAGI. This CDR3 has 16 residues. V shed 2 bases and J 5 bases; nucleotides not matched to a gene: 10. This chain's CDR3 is CASSYVRGRAIHEQYF. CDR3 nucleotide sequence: TGTGCCAGCAGTTACGTTCGCGGGAGGGCCATCCACGAGCAGTACTTC.

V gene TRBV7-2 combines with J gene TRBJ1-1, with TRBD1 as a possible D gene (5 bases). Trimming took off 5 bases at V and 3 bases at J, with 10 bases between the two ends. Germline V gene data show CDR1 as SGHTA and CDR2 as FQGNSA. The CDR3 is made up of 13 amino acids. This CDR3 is CASSVQGYTEAFF. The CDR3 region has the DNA TGTGCCAGCAGCGTCCAGGGATACACTGAAGCTTTCTTT.

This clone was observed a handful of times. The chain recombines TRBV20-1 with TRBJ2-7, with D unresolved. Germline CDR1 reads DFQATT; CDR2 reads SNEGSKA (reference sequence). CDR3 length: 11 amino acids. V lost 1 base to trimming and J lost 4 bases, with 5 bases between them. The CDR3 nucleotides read TGCAGTGCTAGAGGGGCTTACGAGCAGTACTTC. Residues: CSARGAYEQYF.

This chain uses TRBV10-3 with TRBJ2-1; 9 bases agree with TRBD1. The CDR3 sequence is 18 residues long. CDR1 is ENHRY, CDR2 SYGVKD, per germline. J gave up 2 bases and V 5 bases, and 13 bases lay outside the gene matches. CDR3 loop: CAISIDGQGTLPYNEQFF. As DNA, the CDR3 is TGTGCCATCAGTATTGACGGACAGGGGACCCTTCCCTACAATGAGCAGTTCTTC.

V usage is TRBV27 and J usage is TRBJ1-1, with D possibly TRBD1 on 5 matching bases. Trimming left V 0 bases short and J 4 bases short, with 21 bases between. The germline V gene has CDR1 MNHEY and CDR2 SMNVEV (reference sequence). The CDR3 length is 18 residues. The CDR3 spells CASSLSSGFGARGTEAFF. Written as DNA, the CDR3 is TGTGCCAGCAGTTTATCGTCCGGTTTTGGGGCGCGCGGCACTGAAGCTTTCTTT.

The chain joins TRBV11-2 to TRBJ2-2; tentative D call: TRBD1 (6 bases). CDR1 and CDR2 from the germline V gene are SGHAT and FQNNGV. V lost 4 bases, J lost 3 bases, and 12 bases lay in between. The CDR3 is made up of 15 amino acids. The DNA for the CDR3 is TGTGCCAGCAGCTCGCTACAGGGATACACCGGGGAGCTGTTTTTT. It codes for CASSSLQGYTGELFF.

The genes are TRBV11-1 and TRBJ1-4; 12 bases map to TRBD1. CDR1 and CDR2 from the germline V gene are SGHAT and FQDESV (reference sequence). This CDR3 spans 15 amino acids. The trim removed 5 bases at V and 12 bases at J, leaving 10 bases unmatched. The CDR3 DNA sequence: TGTGCCAGCAGCCATACAACGGGACAGGGGGCAGAACTGTTTTTT. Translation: CASSHTTGQGAELFF.

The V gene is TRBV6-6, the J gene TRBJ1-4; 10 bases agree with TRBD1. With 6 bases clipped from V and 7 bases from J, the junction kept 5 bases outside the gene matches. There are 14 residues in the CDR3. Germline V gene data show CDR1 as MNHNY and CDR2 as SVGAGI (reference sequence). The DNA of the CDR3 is TGTGCCAGCAGGACGACAGGGGGCTCTGAAAAACTGTTTTTT. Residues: CASRTTGGSEKLFF.

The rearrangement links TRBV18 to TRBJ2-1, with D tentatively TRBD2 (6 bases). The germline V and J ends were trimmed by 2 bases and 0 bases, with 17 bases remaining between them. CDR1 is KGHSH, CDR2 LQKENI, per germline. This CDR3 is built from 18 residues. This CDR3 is CASSPGLAKLRSYNEQFF. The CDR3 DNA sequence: TGTGCCAGCTCACCAGGCCTAGCGAAGTTACGCTCCTACAATGAGCAGTTCTTC.